The 3 T cell receptor beta chains presented below share a single source sample, sequenced in a study of blood T cell repertoires in COVID-19. Here immunoSEQ multiplex PCR was the method, and the copy in TCRdb shows in-frame clones only, minus some. The data show over 100,000 clones, roughly 81% seen once. The sample was peripheral blood. The receptors were gathered from a man aged 35-49 years with acute or convalescent COVID-19.

The count of this clone is one. V is TRBV10-3 and J is TRBJ1-5; 9 nucleotides match TRBD1. The CDR3 runs to 13 residues. J gave up 5 bases and V 6 bases, and 2 bases lay outside the gene matches. Germline V gene lookup returns CDR1 ENHRY and CDR2 SYGVKD. The CDR3 nucleotides read TGTGCCATCAGCCGGACAGGGGATCAGCCCCAGCATTTT. Protein: CAISRTGDQPQHF.

The rearrangement uses TRBV3-1 (or the pseudogene TRBV3-2) and TRBJ2-3; D not certain. The V gene's germline CDR1 is LGHDT and CDR2 YNNKEL (reference sequence). The ends were cut back, 5 bases at V and 6 bases at J, with 9 bases in the middle. The CDR3 extends over 12 amino acids. The CDR3 region is CASSALRDTQYF. CDR3 sequence (DNA): TGTGCCAGCAGCGCTCTTCGGGATACGCAGTATTTT.

The table lists this clone with a few counts. The J gene is TRBJ2-5, the V gene TRBV19; possibly TRBD2 for D (6 bases). Germline lookup yields CDR1 LNHDA and CDR2 SQIVND (reference sequence). This CDR3 contains 15 residues. The V end was cut by 5 bases, the J end by 7 bases, with 20 bases between. The CDR3 is CASSVDNSLGGTQYF. CDR3 coding DNA: TGTGCCAGTAGTGTTGACAACAGCCTCGGGGGGACCCAGTACTTC. Looking up the rest from reference TRBV19 and TRBJ2-5 gives the full variable domain: DGGITQSPKYLFRKEGQNVTLSCEQNLNHDAMYWYRQDPGQGLRLIYYSQIVNDFQKGDIAEGYSVSREKKESFPLTVTSAQKNPTAFYLCASSVDNSLGGTQYFGPGTRLLVL.